This T cell receptor (beta chain) was identified during a study of T cells in Graves' hyperthyroidism and ophthalmopathy. This clonotype showed up many times. The CDR3 is 17 residues long. Germline-derived CDR1 and CDR2 are MDHEN and SYDVKM. V shed 5 bases and J 5 bases; nucleotides not matched to a gene: 8. TCR beta CDR3 regions were amplified from RNA transcripts. The HTBI set primed first-round TCR CDR3 RT-PCR. TCRdb re-analysed the multiplex PCR reads in MiXCR, keeping a single row per CDR3 protein. In the table there are around 300,000 distinct CDR3 sequences, about 20% of which are singletons. The sequenced material came from blood. The sequence was collected from a man aged 25 to 40 with Graves' ophthalmopathy. The chain couples TRBV28 to TRBJ2-5; 16 bases line up with TRBD2. CDR3 loop: CASSNWGTSGRGETQYF. DNA for the CDR3: TGTGCCAGCAGTAACTGGGGGACTAGCGGGAGGGGGGAGACCCAGTACTTC.